This T cell receptor beta chain was profiled in a study of control samples from healthy donors and cancer patients (dated by TCRdb to about 2020). The method behind the library was the immunoSEQ multiplex PCR assay. TCRdb limited this immuneACCESS table to in-frame rearrangements with V and J called. A share of clones is missing; checked studies link under half to unresolved V genes, and the rest is unexplained. The sample profile shows about 250,000 clones; almost 85% of them were found once. More than 10% of the sample rests with the top ten. To note about this clone: Its antigen has not been determined. Within one base of it there is no much larger clone, and no base qualities were kept.

There are 14 amino acids in the CDR3, from cysteine to phenylalanine inclusive. CDR3 DNA only is kept here, 42 bases in frame from base 1. Between the V and J ends, shortened by 3 bases and 1 base respectively, the junction contains 9 bases. The germline V gene provides CDR1 SGHAT and CDR2 FQNNGV. The sample consisted of PBMCs. The V and J genes are TRBV11-2 and TRBJ2-5, with no D gene named confidently. The TCR comes from a woman between 55 and 75 years old with lung cancer. The nucleotide sequence is given as TGTGCCAGCAGCTTTATGAAAACCCAAGAGACCCAGTACTTC. It is translated as CASSFMKTQETQYF.